These 30 T cell receptor beta chains originate from one sample sequenced in a study of cytomegalovirus exposure and HLA in healthy donors. Use of 60 Vbeta and 13 Jbeta primers characterized the PCR. Sequenced by immunoSEQ multiplex PCR; TCRdb stores in-frame clones only, minus some. The sample holds about 170,000 clones; approximately 70% are singletons and the top ten take 7% to 7.5%. The source material was PBMCs. Receptors originate from a man aged 35 to 55 in good health and CMV-seropositive.

The chain has TRBV9 and TRBJ2-3, with D possibly TRBD2 on 7 matching bases. With 4 bases removed from V and 7 bases from J, the gap between germline ends came to 19 bases. The germline gives CDR1 SGDLS, CDR2 YYNGEE. This CDR3 comprises 15 residues. CDR3 sequence (DNA): TGTGCCAGCAGCCCTCCGAGGGGGGGGCCTAATACGCAGTATTTT. Translation gives CASSPPRGGPNTQYF.

The rearrangement joins TRBV7-9 to TRBJ1-1, with D perhaps TRBD1 (6 bases). Germline-derived CDR1 and CDR2 are SEHNR and FQNEAQ (reference sequence). The CDR3 contains 16 residues. Trimming removed 1 base from V and 0 bases from J, with 12 bases in between. CDR3 residues: CASSLDRTELNTEAFF. DNA for the CDR3: TGTGCCAGCAGCTTAGATAGGACAGAGCTGAACACTGAAGCTTTCTTT.

To note about this clone: At one end, the junction sequence differs from germline, possibly due to a read error. This chain links TRBV5-6 with TRBJ2-1; D is perhaps TRBD2 (6 bases). The CDR3 contains 14 residues. From germline, CDR1 is SGHDT and CDR2 YYEEEE. The DNA for the CDR3 is TGTGTCAGCAGCTTCCCCGGGGGTTCCAATGAGCAGTTCTTC. It codes for CVSSFPGGSNEQFF.

The chain couples TRBV5-1 to TRBJ1-6; D is perhaps TRBD1 (5 bases). In germline, CDR1 is SGHRS, CDR2 YFSETQ. The V end was cut by 0 bases, the J end by 9 bases, with 16 bases between. This CDR3 has 16 residues. CDR3 DNA: TGCGCCAGCAGCTTGGTTGGGGACTCGGTGGGTTCACCCCTCCACTTT. This codes for CASSLVGDSVGSPLHF. Full variable domain (missing parts from reference TRBV5-1 and TRBJ1-6): KAGVTQTPRYLIKTRGQQVTLSCSPISGHRSVSWYQQTPGQGLQFLFEYFSETQRNKGNFPGRFSGRQFSNSRSEMNVSTLELGDSALYLCASSLVGDSVGSPLHFGNGTRLTVT.

The rearrangement links TRBV7-8 to TRBJ2-2; D might be TRBD2 (5 bases). With 3 bases removed from V and 10 bases from J, the gap between germline ends came to 12 bases. CDR3 length equals 13 residues. CDR1 SGHVS and CDR2 FQNEAQ come from the germline V gene. DNA of the CDR3: TGTGCCAGCAGCTTTTCACTAGGAGAGGAGCTGTTTTTT. Encoded protein: CASSFSLGEELFF.

This chain connects TRBV11-2 to TRBJ1-1, with 8 bases identical to TRBD1. The CDR3 covers 17 residues. Trimming removed 1 base from V and 3 bases from J; junction bases left unmatched: 10. Per germline, CDR1 SGHAT and CDR2 FQNNGV. CDR3 bases: TGTGCCAGCAGCTTAGCAACCCGGACAGGGTGGGACACTGAAGCTTTCTTT. The encoded protein is CASSLATRTGWDTEAFF.

V and J are TRBV9 and TRBJ1-1; D uncertain. This CDR3 has 15 amino acids. Trimming pared 5 bases from V and 1 base from J, leaving 15 bases between. CDR1 SGDLS and CDR2 YYNGEE come from the germline V gene. CDR3 protein: CASSGRADPNTEAFF. The DNA of the CDR3 is TGTGCCAGCAGTGGGAGGGCGGACCCGAACACTGAAGCTTTCTTT.

To note about this clone: Other DNA sequences of this sample code for an identical CDR3. V usage is TRBV5-4 and J usage is TRBJ2-7; 9 nucleotides line up with TRBD1. Losses at the gene ends were 3 bases for V and 6 bases for J; bases not matched to a gene: 7. The CDR3 totals 14 residues. Germline CDR1 SGHNT, CDR2 YYREEE (reference sequence). Here the CDR3 DNA reads TGTGCCAGCAGCTACTCCGGGACAGGGAGCGAGCAGTACTTC. This encodes CASSYSGTGSEQYF.

This chain joins TRBV11-2 and TRBJ2-5; TRBD2 might be the D (5 bases). Trimming stripped 3 bases from V and 3 bases from J, with 11 bases between. Germline CDR1 and CDR2: SGHAT and FQNNGV. The CDR3 covers 14 residues. The CDR3 sequence is CASSLRAAEETQYF. The CDR3 DNA sequence: TGTGCCAGCAGCTTGCGGGCGGCAGAAGAGACCCAGTACTTC.

The chain has TRBV5-4 and TRBJ1-6; D gene unclear. Germline CDR1 SGHNT, CDR2 YYREEE (reference sequence). Trimming stripped 0 bases from V and 14 bases from J, with 18 bases between. The CDR3 contains 15 residues. The CDR3 DNA is TGTGCCAGCAGCTTGGAGCACGGAGCCCGGGAGGCCCTCCACTTT. The encoded protein is CASSLEHGAREALHF.

The chain has TRBV7-2 and TRBJ2-3, with D unresolved. V shed 1 base and J shed 2 bases, with 7 bases lying between them. Germline V gene data show CDR1 as SGHTA and CDR2 as FQGNSA. This CDR3 spans 14 amino acids. CDR3 coding DNA: TGTGCCAGCAGCTTAGGGCAGGCCACAGATACGCAGTATTTT. It codes for CASSLGQATDTQYF.

A few counts support this clone. The chain joins TRBV9 to TRBJ2-5; TRBD2 matches 11 bases. The CDR3 sequence is 16 residues long. CDR1 and CDR2 (germline): SGDLS, YYNGEE. Trimming removed 0 bases from V and 3 bases from J; junction bases left unmatched: 4. The DNA of the CDR3 is TGTGCCAGCAGCGTAGCTGCGACTAGCGGGGAAGAGACCCAGTACTTC. It encodes CASSVAATSGEETQYF. The full variable domain, in which reference TRBV9 and TRBJ2-5 provide the parts outside the CDR3, is DSGVTQTPKHLITATGQRVTLRCSPRSGDLSVYWYQQSLDQGLQFLIQYYNGEERAKGNILERFSAQQFPDLHSELNLSSLELGDSALYFCASSVAATSGEETQYFGPGTRLLVL.

This clone was observed a handful of times. The chain has TRBV27 and TRBJ2-1, with a tentative D call TRBD1 (5 bases). The length of the CDR3 is 11 residues. Germline CDR1 and CDR2: MNHEY and SMNVEV (reference sequence). Trimming cost V 7 bases and J 7 bases, with 8 bases left between them. CDR3 region: CASTPGNEQFF. Here the CDR3 DNA reads TGTGCCAGCACACCAGGGAATGAGCAGTTCTTC.

The rearrangement links TRBV29-1 to TRBJ1-2, with D maybe TRBD1 (5 bases). With 4 bases removed from V and 7 bases from J, the gap between germline ends came to 19 bases. Germline V gene data show CDR1 as SQVTM and CDR2 as ANQGSEA. There are 14 residues in the CDR3. CDR3 sequence reads: CSVVAGRGVRGYTF. CDR3 DNA sequence: TGCAGCGTTGTCGCTGGTCGGGGGGTTCGTGGCTACACCTTC.

This clone was seen a handful of times. A much larger clone lies one base from this, so it may be a read error. At the DNA level, this CDR3 is encoded by other sequences in the same sample as well. This chain links TRBV6-1 with TRBJ2-7; 8 positions agree with TRBD1. Germline V gene lookup returns CDR1 MNHNS and CDR2 SASEGT. CDR3 size: 14 residues. J lost 4 bases, V lost 6 bases, and 8 bases had no gene match. The CDR3 here is CASSDRGRQYEQYF. For the CDR3, the DNA is TGTGCCAGCAGCGACAGGGGCAGGCAGTACGAGCAGTACTTC.

The chain recombines TRBV19 with TRBJ1-5; 7 positions agree with TRBD1. The V and J ends lost 6 bases and 7 bases, in that order; junction bases with no gene match: 6. This CDR3 is 13 amino acids long. In germline, CDR1 is LNHDA, CDR2 SQIVND (reference sequence). The CDR3 loop is CASSARGSQPQHF. The CDR3 nucleotides read TGTGCCAGTAGCGCCAGGGGGTCCCAGCCCCAGCATTTT.

J is TRBJ1-1 and V is TRBV7-6; D might be TRBD1 (5 bases). The germline V gene encodes CDR1 SGHVS and CDR2 FNYEAQ. V was shortened by 1 base and J by 6 bases, with 15 bases between the two germline ends. The CDR3 runs 15 residues. The CDR3 here is CASSLGGAGFPEAFF. The DNA for the CDR3 is TGTGCCAGCAGCTTAGGCGGGGCGGGATTCCCTGAAGCTTTCTTT.

A remark on this clone: Other DNA sequences within the sample encode an identical CDR3. This chain links TRBV7-9 with TRBJ2-3; 10 bases are a match to TRBD2. CDR3 length equals 16 residues. CDR1 and CDR2 (germline): SEHNR, FQNEAQ (reference sequence). Losses at the gene ends were 1 base for V and 0 bases for J; bases not matched to a gene: 1. The CDR3 reads CASSLGTSGSTDTQYF. In DNA form, the CDR3 reads TGTGCCAGCAGCTTAGGGACTAGCGGTAGCACAGATACGCAGTATTTT.

The gene calls are TRBV7-3 and TRBJ2-5, with a tentative D call TRBD2 (5 bases). The CDR3 runs 15 residues. Per the germline V gene, CDR1 is SGHTA and CDR2 is FQGTGA. Trimming cost V 2 bases and J 5 bases, with 15 bases left between them. Here the CDR3 DNA reads TGTGCCAGCAGCTTAGGACCCGAGGGATGGGAGACCCAGTACTTC. Protein: CASSLGPEGWETQYF. Supplemented by reference TRBV7-3 and TRBJ2-5, the full variable domain reads GAGVSQTPSNKVTEKGKYVELRCDPISGHTALYWYRQSLGQGPEFLIYFQGTGAADDSGLPNDRFFAVRPEGSVSTLKIQRTERGDSAVYLCASSLGPEGWETQYFGPGTRLLVL.

V and J are TRBV15 and TRBJ1-1; no definite D call. Trimming cost V 4 bases and J 6 bases, with 6 bases left between them. Germline assignment: CDR1 LNHNV and CDR2 YYDKDF (reference sequence). The CDR3 has 11 amino acids. The CDR3 DNA sequence: TGTGCCACCAGCAAATCCGCTGAAGCTTTCTTT. It codes for CATSKSAEAFF. The entire variable domain, with the rest obtained from reference TRBV15 and TRBJ1-1, is as follows: DAMVIQNPRYQVTQFGKPVTLSCSQTLNHNVMYWYQQKSSQAPKLLFHYYDKDFNNEADTPDNFQSRRPNTSFCFLDIRSPGLGDTAMYLCATSKSAEAFFGQGTRLTVV.

Turning to this clone: Other DNA sequences within the sample encode an identical CDR3. The chain uses TRBV19 and TRBJ2-3; 9 bases agree with TRBD1. CDR3 size: 13 residues. The germline CDR1 and CDR2 sequences are LNHDA and SQIVND (reference sequence). Trimming removed 6 bases from V and 3 bases from J; junction bases left unmatched: 1. The DNA of the CDR3 is TGTGCCAGTAGAGACAGGGGGACAGATACGCAGTATTTT. It is translated as CASRDRGTDTQYF.

The chain recombines TRBV5-1 with TRBJ1-1; D is perhaps TRBD1 (5 bases). Trimming cost V 0 bases and J 6 bases, with 6 bases left between them. The CDR3 totals 12 residues. Germline CDR1 is SGHRS and CDR2 is YFSETQ. DNA of the CDR3: TGCGCCAGCAGCTTGGGACAGTCTGAAGCTTTCTTT. Translating it yields CASSLGQSEAFF.

This clone was recorded a few times. The V call is TRBV27, the J call TRBJ1-1; TRBD1 agrees at 8 bases. Trimming cost V 5 bases and J 6 bases; bases outside gene matches: 8. The CDR3 totals 14 residues. Germline V CDR1 and CDR2: MNHEY, SMNVEV (reference sequence). In DNA form, the CDR3 reads TGTGCCAGCAGTCCCCGACAGGGGAGCCCTGAAGCTTTCTTT. Amino acids: CASSPRQGSPEAFF.

The chain is built from TRBV4-1 and TRBJ2-2; D unresolved. CDR1 MGHRA and CDR2 YSYEKL come from the germline V gene. V lost 4 bases, J lost 5 bases, and 8 bases lay in between. CDR3 length: 13 residues. This CDR3 is CASSRVGTGELFF. The CDR3 DNA reads TGCGCCAGCAGCCGTGTCGGGACCGGGGAGCTGTTTTTT.

This chain connects TRBV19 to TRBJ2-3; the D gene is possibly TRBD1 (5 bases). Germline loops: CDR1 LNHDA, CDR2 SQIVND (reference sequence). V was clipped by 4 bases and J by 4 bases, with 12 bases between them. This CDR3 region has 14 residues. CDR3: CASSTPQGPDTQYF. CDR3 DNA: TGTGCCAGTAGTACCCCCCAGGGCCCAGATACGCAGTATTTT.

In its sample, this clone was seen once. The genes are TRBV11-1 and TRBJ2-3, with D possibly TRBD1 on 5 matching bases. Germline V gene data show CDR1 as SGHAT and CDR2 as FQDESV (reference sequence). This CDR3 contains 14 residues. Trimming removed 5 bases at V and 4 bases at J, with 13 bases between. The chain's CDR3 is CASSLKTVADTQYF. CDR3 coding DNA: TGTGCCAGCAGCCTCAAGACAGTGGCAGATACGCAGTATTTT.

The rearrangement uses TRBV9 and TRBJ1-2; no firm D call. The CDR3 totals 12 residues. In germline, CDR1 is SGDLS, CDR2 YYNGEE. The germline V and J ends were trimmed by 2 bases and 0 bases, with 2 bases remaining between them. CDR3 bases: TGTGCCAGCAGCGTCGCTAACTATGGCTACACCTTC. Its translation: CASSVANYGYTF.

This clone was found a few times. The V and J genes are TRBV2 and TRBJ1-1; D not certain. Looked up from germline, CDR1 is SNHLY and CDR2 is FYNNEI. The CDR3 is made up of 15 amino acids. V gave up 2 bases and J gave up 1 base, with 11 bases separating them. The CDR3 region is CASSEWGRGNTEAFF. The CDR3 DNA sequence: TGTGCCAGCAGTGAATGGGGTCGGGGGAACACTGAAGCTTTCTTT. Supplemented by reference TRBV2 and TRBJ1-1, the full variable domain reads EPEVTQTPSHQVTQMGQEVILRCVPISNHLYFYWYRQILGQKVEFLVSFYNNEISEKSEIFDDQFSVERPDGSNFTLKIRSTKLEDSAMYFCASSEWGRGNTEAFFGQGTRLTVV.

The V gene is TRBV6-5, the J gene TRBJ2-3; 7 bases agree with TRBD1. CDR3 length: 13 amino acids. The V and J ends lost 6 bases and 4 bases, in that order; junction bases with no gene match: 4. Germline loops: CDR1 MNHEY, CDR2 SVGAGI. The CDR3 region has the DNA TGTGCCAGCAGCCTACAGGGGTCAGATACGCAGTATTTT. It yields the protein CASSLQGSDTQYF.

V and J are TRBV7-8 and TRBJ1-3; D perhaps matches TRBD1 (6 bases). V was clipped by 5 bases and J by 4 bases, with 18 bases between them. CDR3 size: 16 residues. CDR1 and CDR2 (germline): SGHVS, FQNEAQ. The CDR3 nucleotides read TGTGCCAGCAGCCCGGTCGCTACAGGGTTCGGAAACACCATATATTTT. Amino acid sequence: CASSPVATGFGNTIYF.